The present entry profiles one T cell receptor beta chain with its context. Antigen: not known. This specimen comes from a study of T cells in localized non-small cell lung cancer. The repertoire was sequenced with immunoSEQ multiplex PCR; TCRdb's copy has only in-frame clones and lacks some. The sample yields tens of thousands of clones, about three quarters seen once. Regarding the study as a whole: Median about 56 top-100 tumor clones were shared with paired adjacent lung. Those with higher blood T cell density had longer overall survival. The highest T cell clonality was in uninvolved adjacent lung, above tumor. Sequencing involved a lone tumor region, leaving heterogeneity possible.

CDR3 length: 16 amino acids. The V gene's germline CDR1 is SGHRS and CDR2 YFSETQ. The J segment lost 0 bases and the V segment lost 1 base, leaving 5 bases of the junction unmatched. The V and J genes are TRBV5-1 and TRBJ1-1; TRBD1 matches at 8 bases. The sequence derives from a woman aged 35-70 years with stage II lung adenocarcinoma. Specimen: PBMCs, collected before any cancer treatment. CDR3 nucleotides: TGCGCCAGCAGCTTGATAACAGGGGGATTGAACACTGAAGCTTTCTTT. Amino acids: CASSLITGGLNTEAFF. Complete variable domain (other parts from reference TRBV5-1 and TRBJ1-1): KAGVTQTPRYLIKTRGQQVTLSCSPISGHRSVSWYQQTPGQGLQFLFEYFSETQRNKGNFPGRFSGRQFSNSRSEMNVSTLELGDSALYLCASSLITGGLNTEAFFGQGTRLTVV.